These 25 T cell receptor beta chains originate from one sample sequenced in a study of T cell changes during pregnancy in multiple sclerosis. The protocol was immunoSEQ multiplex PCR, while the TCRdb copy is restricted to in-frame clones and leaves out a portion. The data show tens of thousands of clones, approximately 92% seen once. The specimen was peripheral blood, collected in the third trimester of pregnancy. The source of these receptors is a female donor in good health, enrolled as a control in a pregnancy study.

The gene calls are TRBV5-1 and TRBJ2-2; D perhaps matches TRBD1 (6 bases). The germline V gene encodes CDR1 SGHRS and CDR2 YFSETQ. This CDR3 contains 16 residues. The V end was cut by 0 bases, the J end by 2 bases, with 11 bases between. As DNA, the CDR3 is TGCGCCAGCAGCTTGGACCGGACAGCAAACACCGGGGAGCTGTTTTTT. Protein product: CASSLDRTANTGELFF.

The chain carries TRBV29-1 and TRBJ1-1; perhaps TRBD1 as D (5 bases). Germline CDR1 reads SQVTM; CDR2 reads ANQGSEA. The CDR3 is 13 amino acids. V lost 5 bases and J lost 2, with 12 bases in between. The CDR3 spells CSVQRDRNTEAFF. DNA for the CDR3: TGCAGCGTTCAGAGAGACAGAAACACTGAAGCTTTCTTT.

The chain recombines TRBV28 with TRBJ2-2; 9 bases match TRBD1. The CDR3 sequence is 16 residues long. After removal of 4 bases from V and 0 bases from J, the junction contained 3 bases not matched to a gene. Germline values: CDR1 MDHEN, CDR2 SYDVKM. CDR3 region: CASSSRTGANTGELFF. DNA of the CDR3: TGTGCCAGCAGTTCGAGGACAGGGGCGAACACCGGGGAGCTGTTTTTT. The full variable domain, in which reference TRBV28 and TRBJ2-2 provide the parts outside the CDR3, is DVKVTQSSRYLVKRTGEKVFLECVQDMDHENMFWYRQDPGLGLRLIYFSYDVKMKEKGDIPEGYSVSREKKERFSLILESASTNQTSMYLCASSSRTGANTGELFFGEGSRLTVL.

This sequence joins TRBV28 and TRBJ2-5, with 9 bases aligning to TRBD2. From germline, CDR1 is MDHEN and CDR2 SYDVKM. V dropped 6 bases and J dropped 1; count of bases not matched to a gene: 6. This CDR3 spans 15 amino acids. The CDR3, as DNA: TGTGCCAGCAGGTTAGCGGGAGACGTCCAAGAGACCCAGTACTTC. It encodes CASRLAGDVQETQYF.

The chain links TRBV6-5 to TRBJ2-7; D is uncertain. The V gene's germline CDR1 is MNHEY and CDR2 SVGAGI. This CDR3 contains 13 residues. V gave up 3 bases and J gave up 3 bases, with 9 bases separating them. The CDR3 sequence: CASSYNSNYEQYF. CDR3 DNA: TGTGCCAGCAGTTATAACAGTAACTACGAGCAGTACTTC.

The chain links TRBV9 to TRBJ1-3; D might be TRBD1 (5 bases). Looked up from germline, CDR1 is SGDLS and CDR2 is YYNGEE. CDR3 length: 16 residues. Trimming left V 3 bases short and J 0 bases short, with 13 bases between. For the CDR3, the DNA is TGTGCCAGCAGCGGGGGGGGACTCTTCTCTGGAAACACCATATATTTT. It is translated as CASSGGGLFSGNTIYF.

The chain uses TRBV10-3 and TRBJ2-3, with D possibly matching TRBD1 (6 bases). This CDR3 has 15 residues. Trimming took off 3 bases at V and 2 bases at J, with 12 bases between the two ends. Germline lookup yields CDR1 ENHRY and CDR2 SYGVKD. The CDR3 is CAISDTQGHTDTQYF. As DNA, the CDR3 is TGTGCCATCAGTGATACGCAGGGACACACAGATACGCAGTATTTT.

V is TRBV4-1 and J is TRBJ2-7; 7 bases fit TRBD2. The CDR3 sequence is 14 residues long. Germline V CDR1 and CDR2: MGHRA, YSYEKL. With V trimmed by 8 bases and J by 1 base, 8 bases remained unmatched. CDR3 loop: CASRPWGGSYEQYF. The CDR3 nucleotides read TGCGCCAGCCGACCCTGGGGGGGGTCCTACGAGCAGTACTTC.

The chain has TRBV30 and TRBJ2-5; D is possibly TRBD1 (5 bases). Germline values: CDR1 GTSNPN, CDR2 SVGIG (reference sequence). Trimming pared 3 bases from V and 2 bases from J, leaving 13 bases between. This CDR3 is built from 14 residues. Here the CDR3 reads CAWRRSDRQETQYF. CDR3 DNA: TGTGCCTGGAGGCGCTCAGACAGACAAGAGACCCAGTACTTC. The full variable domain, in which reference TRBV30 and TRBJ2-5 provide the parts outside the CDR3, is SQTIHQWPATLVQPVGSPLSLECTVEGTSNPNLYWYRQAAGRGLQLLFYSVGIGQISSEVPQNLSASRPQDRQFILSSKKLLLSDSGFYLCAWRRSDRQETQYFGPGTRLLVL.

The chain couples TRBV5-4 to TRBJ2-5; TRBD2 agrees at 12 bases. Unmatched junction bases numbered 9, after V lost 5 bases and J lost 4 bases. This CDR3 region has 16 residues. Germline values: CDR1 SGHNT, CDR2 YYREEE (reference sequence). CDR3 sequence: CASSFPGLAGGETQYF. Written as DNA, the CDR3 is TGTGCCAGCAGTTTTCCGGGACTAGCGGGTGGAGAGACCCAGTACTTC.

The chain recombines TRBV7-9 with TRBJ2-7; 9 nucleotides match TRBD1. The V gene end was trimmed by 2 bases and the J gene end by 0 bases; junction bases not matched to a gene: 2. The CDR3 spans 15 residues. Germline V gives CDR1 SEHNR, CDR2 FQNEAQ (reference sequence). CDR3 coding DNA: TGTGCCAGCAGCTTATCGGGACAGGGCTCCTACGAGCAGTACTTC. Amino acid sequence: CASSLSGQGSYEQYF.

This chain connects TRBV27 to TRBJ2-7; 7 bases are a match to TRBD1. Trimming took 6 bases from V and 2 from J; bases not matched to a gene: 7. The CDR3 length is 14 residues. Germline CDR1 reads MNHEY; CDR2 reads SMNVEV (reference sequence). DNA of the CDR3: TGTGCCAGCAGGGTGACAGGGCCCACCTACGAGCAGTACTTC. Amino acid sequence: CASRVTGPTYEQYF.

The chain is built from TRBV4-2 and TRBJ1-2; D is possibly TRBD1 (6 bases). Deletions cut 2 bases from V and 8 bases from J, with 15 bases between. The CDR3 consists of 14 residues. Germline V gene lookup returns CDR1 LGHNA and CDR2 YNFKEQ. CDR3 DNA sequence: TGTGCCAGCAGCCAACCTATACAGGGATTCGGCTACACCTTC. Translation gives CASSQPIQGFGYTF.

This chain connects TRBV7-9 to TRBJ2-2; no clear D. From germline, CDR1 is SEHNR and CDR2 FQNEAQ (reference sequence). Between the trimmed V and J ends, which lost 0 bases and 7 bases, there was a span of 6 bases. CDR3 length: 13 amino acids. The CDR3 spells CASSLANYGELFF. For the CDR3, the DNA is TGTGCCAGCAGCTTAGCGAACTACGGGGAGCTGTTTTTT.

The chain links TRBV7-6 to TRBJ2-1; 9 nucleotides agree with TRBD2. The J segment lost 7 bases and the V segment lost 5 bases, leaving 9 bases of the junction unmatched. This CDR3 spans 15 amino acids. The germline CDR1 and CDR2 sequences are SGHVS and FNYEAQ. The CDR3 region is CASSLEGTSWNEQFF. The DNA for the CDR3 is TGTGCCAGCAGCCTCGAGGGGACTAGCTGGAATGAGCAGTTCTTC.

The chain uses TRBV27 and TRBJ1-2, with 8 bases that match TRBD1. The CDR3 runs 13 residues. With 5 bases clipped from V and 8 bases from J, the junction kept 7 bases outside the gene matches. From germline, CDR1 is MNHEY and CDR2 SMNVEV (reference sequence). The CDR3 here is CASSGQGTGGYTF. In DNA, the CDR3 is TGTGCCAGCAGTGGACAGGGAACGGGGGGCTACACCTTC.

A few counts support this clone. The V and J genes are TRBV28 and TRBJ2-7, with 8 bases lining up with TRBD2. Germline loops: CDR1 MDHEN, CDR2 SYDVKM. The CDR3 spans 16 residues. V shed 2 bases, J shed 5 bases, and the junction held 11 bases outside the gene matches. The chain's CDR3 is CASSLLSGTSINEQYF. The CDR3 DNA reads as TGTGCCAGCAGTTTACTTTCAGGGACTAGTATCAACGAGCAGTACTTC.

This clone came up once. The chain joins TRBV15 to TRBJ2-4; TRBD1 matches 8 bases. The CDR3 totals 15 residues. The V and J ends lost 1 base and 8 bases, in that order; junction bases with no gene match: 7. CDR1 and CDR2 from the germline V gene are LNHNV and YYDKDF (reference sequence). CDR3 sequence reads: CATSRARGPVDIQYF. For the CDR3, the DNA is TGTGCCACCAGCAGAGCCAGGGGGCCCGTGGACATTCAGTACTTC.

In DNA, the CDR3 is TGTGCCAGCAGTGAAGTGGGGCGAAAGGGTCAGCCCCAGCATTTT. Protein: CASSEVGRKGQPQHF. The J gene is TRBJ1-5, the V gene TRBV6-1; perhaps TRBD1 as D (5 bases). Trimming removed 1 base from V and 6 bases from J, with 13 bases in between. The CDR3 totals 15 residues. The germline gives CDR1 MNHNS, CDR2 SASEGT.

The rearrangement uses TRBV4-2 and TRBJ2-7; D may be TRBD2 (5 bases). The CDR3 is 14 amino acids. Germline CDR1 is LGHNA and CDR2 is YNFKEQ. Trimming removed 2 bases at V and 4 bases at J, with 12 bases between. This CDR3 reads CASSQPQTGYEQYF. The CDR3 DNA sequence: TGTGCCAGCAGCCAACCCCAGACGGGGTACGAGCAGTACTTC.

The CDR3 DNA is TGTGCCAGCAGTTTTGGAGCGGGGATCTACGAGCAGTACTTC. This codes for CASSFGAGIYEQYF. The gene calls are TRBV27 and TRBJ2-7; TRBD2 matches 7 bases. Looked up from germline, CDR1 is MNHEY and CDR2 is SMNVEV (reference sequence). This CDR3 has 14 residues. With V trimmed by 3 bases and J by 3 bases, 5 bases remained unmatched.

The chain carries TRBV30 and TRBJ2-3; 9 bases are a match to TRBD2. From germline, CDR1 is GTSNPN and CDR2 SVGIG (reference sequence). The length of the CDR3 is 13 residues. The J segment lost 7 bases and the V segment lost 3 bases, leaving 5 bases of the junction unmatched. CDR3 bases: TGTGCCTGGAGCGGCGGGGGGGCTTATACGCAGTATTTT. Encoded protein: CAWSGGGAYTQYF. Looking up the rest from reference TRBV30 and TRBJ2-3 gives the full variable domain: SQTIHQWPATLVQPVGSPLSLECTVEGTSNPNLYWYRQAAGRGLQLLFYSVGIGQISSEVPQNLSASRPQDRQFILSSKKLLLSDSGFYLCAWSGGGAYTQYFGPGTRLTVL.

The chain combines TRBV28 with TRBJ2-3; TRBD2 matches 8 bases. With V trimmed by 5 bases and J by 5 bases, 9 bases remained unmatched. Germline CDR1 and CDR2: MDHEN and SYDVKM. The CDR3 has 15 amino acids. The CDR3 loop reads CASSPVSGSVDTQYF. In DNA, the CDR3 is TGTGCCAGCAGTCCTGTAAGCGGGAGCGTAGATACGCAGTATTTT.

The chain couples TRBV27 to TRBJ2-2; 10 positions match TRBD1. The CDR3 runs to 13 residues. Trimming removed 9 bases from V and 5 bases from J; junction bases left unmatched: 3. Germline V gene lookup returns CDR1 MNHEY and CDR2 SMNVEV (reference sequence). CDR3 sequence reads: CARTGGNTGELFF. CDR3 bases: TGTGCCAGGACAGGGGGCAATACCGGGGAGCTGTTTTTT.

The chain joins TRBV5-8 to TRBJ1-5; no definite D call. The germline V and J ends were trimmed by 0 bases and 4 bases, with 8 bases remaining between them. Germline CDR1 and CDR2: SGHTS and YDEGEE. The CDR3 is 14 residues long. The CDR3 nucleotides read TGTGCCAGCAGCTTGGGGCAGTCGAATCAGCCCCAGCATTTT. Protein product: CASSLGQSNQPQHF.